This TCR beta chain was captured in a study of identical twins. Whole-study results and caveats: Low generation-probability sequences were in excess among twin-shared out-of-frame alpha sequences. Cord blood beta clonotypes that were abundant carried fewer insertions, and memory repertoires showed no such trend. Models predicted less out-of-frame TCR alpha sharing in monozygotic twins than was found.

V was shortened by 10 bases and J by 8 bases, with 14 bases between the two germline ends. This CDR3 contains 12 residues. Germline V gene sequence: CDR1 ENHRY, CDR2 SYGVKD. The cDNA had a unique molecular identifier and a template-switch universal primer site. TCRdb used MiXCR to reprocess the 5' RACE reads, holding one entry per CDR3 protein. Seen here are a few hundred thousand distinct CDR3 sequences, under 20% observed once, and the top ten hold approximately 12%. On this clonotype: Its target is unknown.

The material sequenced was naive T cells sorted from blood. The source of this sequence is a man aged 45 to 65 in good health. J is TRBJ1-4 and V is TRBV10-3; no reliable D call. The CDR3, as DNA: TGTGCCACCAGCCCCGCAGGCGAAAAACTGTTTTTT. It specifies CATSPAGEKLFF.